The clone carrying this TCR beta chain was counted a single time. Its specificity is unknown. Researchers ran the PCR with 60 Vbeta and 13 Jbeta primers. Some clones are missing from TCRdb's copy, which holds only in-frame ones; the method was immunoSEQ multiplex PCR. The sample includes around 260,000 clones, 80% of them seen just once. Regarding donors, all were healthy bone marrow donors. This CDR3 region has 21 residues. V trimming: 7 bases; J trimming: 0 bases; junction bases outside the gene matches: 20. CDR1 and CDR2 (germline): MNHEY, SMNVEV (reference sequence). This specimen belongs to a study of cytomegalovirus exposure and HLA in healthy donors. Study-wide results and limits: Sequencing likely generated an artifact that appeared as a cluster of highly shared sequence variants.

This receptor was identified in a girl aged 2 to 10 in good health and CMV-seronegative. The genes are TRBV27 and TRBJ2-1; 11 nucleotides line up with TRBD2. Sequenced sample: PBMCs. CDR3 in DNA: TGTGCCAGCAACATCCCCCACGGTAGGACTAGCGGGTTTCCCTCCTACAATGAGCAGTTCTTC. Its protein is CASNIPHGRTSGFPSYNEQFF.